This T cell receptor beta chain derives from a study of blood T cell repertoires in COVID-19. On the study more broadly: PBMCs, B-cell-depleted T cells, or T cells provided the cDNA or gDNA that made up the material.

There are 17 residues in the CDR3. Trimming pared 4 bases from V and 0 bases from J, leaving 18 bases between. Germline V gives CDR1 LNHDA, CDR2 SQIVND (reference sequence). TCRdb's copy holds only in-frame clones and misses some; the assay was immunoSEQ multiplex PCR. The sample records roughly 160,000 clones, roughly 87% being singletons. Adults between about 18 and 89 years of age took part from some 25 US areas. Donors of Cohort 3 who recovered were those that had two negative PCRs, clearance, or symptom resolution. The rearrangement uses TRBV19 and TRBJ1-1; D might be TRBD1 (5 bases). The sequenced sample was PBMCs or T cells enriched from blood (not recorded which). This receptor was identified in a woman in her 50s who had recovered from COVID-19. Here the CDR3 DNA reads TGTGCCAGTAGTACAATCCAGGGTGGGGCCATGAACACTGAAGCTTTCTTT. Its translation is CASSTIQGGAMNTEAFF. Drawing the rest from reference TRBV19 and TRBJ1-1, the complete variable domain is DGGITQSPKYLFRKEGQNVTLSCEQNLNHDAMYWYRQDPGQGLRLIYYSQIVNDFQKGDIAEGYSVSREKKESFPLTVTSAQKNPTAFYLCASSTIQGGAMNTEAFFGQGTRLTVV.